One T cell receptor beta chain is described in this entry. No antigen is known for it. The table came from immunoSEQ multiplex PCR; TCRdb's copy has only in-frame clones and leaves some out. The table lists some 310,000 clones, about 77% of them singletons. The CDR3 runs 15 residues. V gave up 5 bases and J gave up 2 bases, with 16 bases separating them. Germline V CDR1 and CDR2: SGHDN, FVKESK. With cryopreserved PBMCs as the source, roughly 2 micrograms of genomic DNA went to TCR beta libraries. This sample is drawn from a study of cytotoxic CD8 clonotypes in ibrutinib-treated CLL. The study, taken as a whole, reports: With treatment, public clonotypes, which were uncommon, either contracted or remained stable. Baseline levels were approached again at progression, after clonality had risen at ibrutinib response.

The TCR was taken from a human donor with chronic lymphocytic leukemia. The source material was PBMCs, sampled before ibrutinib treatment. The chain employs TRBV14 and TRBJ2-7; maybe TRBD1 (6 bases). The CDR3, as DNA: TGTGCCAGCAGCTACTCGACAGGAACGGCCTACGAGCAGTACTTC. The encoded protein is CASSYSTGTAYEQYF.